The T cell receptor beta chain described here comes from a study of blood T cells in healthy people across ages. Study results and limitations: More naive CD4+ cells and higher diversity marked long-lived donors relative to aged donors.

The use of a sample-barcoded 5' primer and a J-beta primer mix characterized a second PCR of about 7 to 12 cycles. Per-sample output comprised a minimum of 2.5 million paired-end reads containing CDR3. A single record per CDR3 protein comes from TCRdb applying MiXCR to the 5' RACE reads. The sample holds fewer than 800,000 distinct CDR3 sequences, about 34% seen once. V lost 1 base to trimming and J lost 5 bases, with 10 bases between them. The CDR3 covers 14 residues. Germline CDR1 SGHTA, CDR2 FQGNSA. Isolated per sample were at least 7 million PBMCs. This clonotype was detected ten times or more. Its target is not known.

Sequencing was performed on blood. The sequence was obtained from an elderly woman in good health. The chain has TRBV7-2 and TRBJ2-3; D is uncertain. The CDR3 reads CASSLVGVGDTQYF. CDR3 in DNA: TGTGCCAGCAGCTTAGTTGGGGTGGGAGATACGCAGTATTTT.